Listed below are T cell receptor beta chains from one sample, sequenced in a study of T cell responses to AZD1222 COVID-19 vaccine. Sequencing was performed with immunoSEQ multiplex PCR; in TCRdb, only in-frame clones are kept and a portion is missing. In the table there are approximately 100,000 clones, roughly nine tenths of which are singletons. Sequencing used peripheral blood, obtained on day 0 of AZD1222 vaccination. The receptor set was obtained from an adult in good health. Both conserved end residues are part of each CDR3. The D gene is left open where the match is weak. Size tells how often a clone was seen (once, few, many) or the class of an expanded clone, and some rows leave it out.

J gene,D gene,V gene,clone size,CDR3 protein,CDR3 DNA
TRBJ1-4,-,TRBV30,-,CAWSVQESPTNEKLFF,TGTGCCTGGAGTGTACAAGAGAGTCCAACTAATGAAAAACTGTTTTTT
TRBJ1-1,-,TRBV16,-,CASSRQENTEAFF,TGTGCCAGCAGCCGACAGGAGAACACTGAAGCTTTCTTT
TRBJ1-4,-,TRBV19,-,CASSPGTLATNEKLFF,TGTGCCAGTAGTCCCGGGACCCTCGCAACTAATGAAAAACTGTTTTTT
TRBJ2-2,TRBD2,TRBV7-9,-,CASSLRGPSGSSGELFF,TGTGCCAGCAGCTTAAGGGGGCCTAGCGGGAGTTCCGGGGAGCTGTTTTTT
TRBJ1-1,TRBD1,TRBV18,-,CASSLRQGMAEAFF,TGTGCCAGCTCACTCAGACAGGGTATGGCTGAAGCTTTCTTT
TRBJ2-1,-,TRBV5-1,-,CASSFGGNQRYNEQFF,TGCGCCAGCAGCTTTGGCGGGAACCAACGCTACAATGAGCAGTTCTTC
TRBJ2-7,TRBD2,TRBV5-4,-,CASSPSPSGRAYEQYF,TGTGCCAGCAGCCCCTCCCCTAGCGGGAGGGCCTACGAGCAGTACTTC
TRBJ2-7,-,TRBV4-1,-,CASSQVYHEQYF,TGCGCCAGCAGCCAAGTATACCACGAGCAGTACTTC
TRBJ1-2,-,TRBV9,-,CASSSAIRGYYGYTF,TGTGCCAGCAGCTCCGCTATTCGGGGATACTATGGCTACACCTTC
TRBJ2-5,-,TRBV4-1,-,CASSQDYPLWGLETQYF,TGCGCCAGCAGCCAAGACTACCCTCTCTGGGGGTTAGAGACCCAGTACTTC
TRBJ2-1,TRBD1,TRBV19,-,CASSLGQVPVSEQFF,TGTGCCAGTAGTTTGGGACAGGTCCCGGTGAGTGAGCAGTTCTTC
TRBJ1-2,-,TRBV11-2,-,CASSLDRNSLGGGYTF,TGTGCCAGCAGCTTAGATAGGAACAGTTTAGGAGGTGGCTACACCTTC
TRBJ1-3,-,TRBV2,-,CARRPVSGNTIYF,TGTGCCAGACGACCAGTCTCTGGAAACACCATATATTTT
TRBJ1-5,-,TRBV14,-,CASSLGSYQPQHF,TGTGCCAGCAGCCTGGGGAGCTACCAGCCCCAGCATTTT
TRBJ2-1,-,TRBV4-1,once,CASSQDLAGSYNEQFF,TGCGCCAGCAGCCAAGATCTTGCGGGCTCCTACAATGAGCAGTTCTTC
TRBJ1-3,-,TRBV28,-,CASSYLEGIGNTIYF,TGTGCCAGCAGTTATTTAGAGGGGATTGGAAACACCATATATTTT
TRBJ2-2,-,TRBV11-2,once,CASSLRVRGSGTGELFF,TGTGCCAGCAGCTTAAGGGTGAGGGGGAGTGGCACCGGGGAGCTGTTTTTT
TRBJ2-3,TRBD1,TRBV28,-,CASGQGDFGTQYF,TGTGCCAGCGGACAGGGCGACTTTGGTACGCAGTATTTT
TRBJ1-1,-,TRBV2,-,CASSEERLTRYEAFF,TGTGCCAGCAGCGAAGAAAGACTAACCCGGTATGAAGCTTTCTTT
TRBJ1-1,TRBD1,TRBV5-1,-,CASSFAGTGGTEAFF,TGCGCCAGCAGCTTCGCCGGGACAGGGGGCACTGAAGCTTTCTTT
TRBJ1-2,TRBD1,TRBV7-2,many,CASSLVGTGSEGYTF,TGTGCCAGCAGCTTAGTGGGGACAGGGTCTGAGGGCTACACCTTC
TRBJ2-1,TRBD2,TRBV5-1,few,CASSWDYLSYNEQFF,TGCGCCAGCAGTTGGGACTACCTCTCCTACAATGAGCAGTTCTTC
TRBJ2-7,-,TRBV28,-,CASSLRYEQYF,TGTGCCAGCAGTTTACGATACGAGCAGTACTTC
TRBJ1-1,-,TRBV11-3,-,CASSPNRDRTEAFF,TGTGCCAGCAGCCCTAACAGGGATAGGACTGAAGCTTTCTTT
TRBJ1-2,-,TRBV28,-,CASKLGGGSEGYTF,TGTGCCAGCAAACTGGGAGGGGGAAGTGAAGGCTACACCTTC
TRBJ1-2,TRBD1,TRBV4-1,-,CASRYTGANYGYTF,TGCGCCAGCAGATATACAGGGGCTAACTATGGCTACACCTTC
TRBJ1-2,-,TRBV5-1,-,CASSLVTGATNYGYTF,TGCGCCAGCAGCCTTGTGACGGGTGCTACTAACTATGGCTACACCTTC
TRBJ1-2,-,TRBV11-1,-,CASSQRVEDYGYTF,TGTGCCAGCAGCCAACGGGTAGAGGACTATGGCTACACCTTC
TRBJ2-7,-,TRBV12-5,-,CASGWLYEQYF,TGTGCTAGTGGTTGGTTATACGAGCAGTACTTC
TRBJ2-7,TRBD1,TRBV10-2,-,CASQPGGGSAYEQYF,TGCGCCAGCCAACCAGGGGGCGGATCGGCCTACGAGCAGTACTTC
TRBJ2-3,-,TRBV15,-,CATSRDISGTTQYF,TGTGCCACCAGCAGAGATATAAGCGGAACGACGCAGTATTTT
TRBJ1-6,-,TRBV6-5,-,CASSWDGLGALHF,TGTGCCAGCTCCTGGGACGGTCTAGGGGCCCTCCACTTT
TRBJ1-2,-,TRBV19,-,CASSTPRTVNYGYTF,TGTGCCAGTAGTACCCCAAGGACAGTCAACTATGGCTACACCTTC
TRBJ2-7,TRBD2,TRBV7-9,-,CASSLASGRYLEQYF,TGTGCCAGCAGCTTGGCTAGCGGGAGGTATTTGGAGCAGTACTTC
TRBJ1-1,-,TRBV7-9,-,CASTLYQGQSSEAFF,TGTGCCAGCACCTTGTACCAGGGGCAATCCTCTGAAGCTTTCTTT
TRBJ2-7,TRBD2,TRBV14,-,CASSQGLAGGGYEQYF,TGTGCCAGCAGCCAGGGTTTAGCGGGAGGTGGCTACGAGCAGTACTTC
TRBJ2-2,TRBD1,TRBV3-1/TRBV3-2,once,CASSRWGQGNTGELFF,TGTGCCAGCTCCCGGTGGGGACAGGGGAACACCGGGGAGCTGTTTTTT
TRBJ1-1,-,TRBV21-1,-,CASSKGGGMNTEAFF,TGTGCCAGCAGCAAAGGTGGGGGAATGAACACTGAAGCTTTCTTT
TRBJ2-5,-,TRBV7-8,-,CASSLVETQYF,TGTGCCAGCAGCTTAGTCGAGACCCAGTACTTC
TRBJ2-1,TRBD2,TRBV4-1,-,CASSESPSGRTSKINEQFF,TGCGCCAGCAGCGAGAGCCCTAGCGGGAGGACTTCTAAGATTAATGAGCAGTTCTTC
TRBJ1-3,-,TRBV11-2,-,CASSLIGGTQLDTIYF,TGTGCCAGCAGCTTAATTGGCGGAACCCAGCTTGACACCATATATTTT
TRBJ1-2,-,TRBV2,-,CASSDPRRPYGYTF,TGTGCCAGCAGTGATCCCAGGAGGCCCTATGGCTACACCTTC
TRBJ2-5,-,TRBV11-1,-,CASSHDSRAQETQYF,TGTGCCAGCAGCCACGACAGTCGGGCCCAAGAGACCCAGTACTTC
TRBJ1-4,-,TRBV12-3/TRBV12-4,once,CASRIGTVEKLFF,TGTGCCAGCAGGATTGGGACGGTCGAAAAACTGTTTTTT
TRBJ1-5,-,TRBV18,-,CASSPIPQGNRQGQPQHF,TGTGCCAGCTCACCGATTCCTCAGGGTAACAGACAAGGTCAGCCCCAGCATTTT
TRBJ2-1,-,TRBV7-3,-,CASSTRRGSSYNEQFF,TGTGCCAGCAGCACTCGCCGCGGTAGCTCCTACAATGAGCAGTTCTTC
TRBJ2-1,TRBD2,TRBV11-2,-,CASSPQLTREGQFF,TGTGCCAGCAGCCCCCAGCTGACGAGGGAGGGGCAGTTCTTC
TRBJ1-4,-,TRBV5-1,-,CASSLRQGNEKLFF,TGCGCCAGCAGCTTGCGGCAGGGGAATGAAAAACTGTTTTTT
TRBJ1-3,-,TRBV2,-,CASRVGASGNTIYF,TGTGCCAGCAGGGTGGGGGCATCTGGAAACACCATATATTTT
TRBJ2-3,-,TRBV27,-,CASRVLGGASSTDTQYF,TGTGCCAGCAGGGTTCTAGGGGGGGCTAGTAGCACAGATACGCAGTATTTT
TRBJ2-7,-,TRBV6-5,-,CASKKTHYEQYF,TGTGCCAGCAAGAAAACCCATTACGAGCAGTACTTC
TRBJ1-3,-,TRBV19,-,CASSTFGVSSGNTIYF,TGTGCCAGTAGCACCTTTGGCGTCAGCTCTGGAAACACCATATATTTT
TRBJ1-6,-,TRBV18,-,CASSPPGRSMDSPLHF,TGTGCCAGCTCACCACCGGGACGGAGTATGGATTCACCCCTCCACTTT
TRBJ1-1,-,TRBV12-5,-,CASGLGLGDTEAFF,TGTGCTAGTGGTTTGGGCTTAGGGGACACTGAAGCTTTCTTT
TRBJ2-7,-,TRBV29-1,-,CSVSSALSSYEQYF,TGCAGCGTCTCCTCAGCCTTGAGCTCCTACGAGCAGTACTTC